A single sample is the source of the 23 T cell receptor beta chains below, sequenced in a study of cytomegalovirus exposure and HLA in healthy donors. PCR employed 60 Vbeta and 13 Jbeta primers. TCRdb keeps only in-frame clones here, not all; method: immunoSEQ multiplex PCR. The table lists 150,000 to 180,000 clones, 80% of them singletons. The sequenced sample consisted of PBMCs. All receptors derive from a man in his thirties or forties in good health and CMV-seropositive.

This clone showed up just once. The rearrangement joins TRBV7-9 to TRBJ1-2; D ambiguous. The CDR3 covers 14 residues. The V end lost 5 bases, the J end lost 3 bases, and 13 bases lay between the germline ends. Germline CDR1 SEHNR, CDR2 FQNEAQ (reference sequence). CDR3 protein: CASSHSMVYYGYTF. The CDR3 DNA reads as TGTGCCAGCAGCCATAGTATGGTCTACTATGGCTACACCTTC.

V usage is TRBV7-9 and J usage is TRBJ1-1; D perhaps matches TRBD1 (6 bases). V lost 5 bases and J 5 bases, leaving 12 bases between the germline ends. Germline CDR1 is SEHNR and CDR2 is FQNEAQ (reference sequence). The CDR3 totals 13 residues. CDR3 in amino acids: CASSTTRGTEAFF. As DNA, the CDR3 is TGTGCCAGCAGCACCACTAGGGGGACTGAAGCTTTCTTT.

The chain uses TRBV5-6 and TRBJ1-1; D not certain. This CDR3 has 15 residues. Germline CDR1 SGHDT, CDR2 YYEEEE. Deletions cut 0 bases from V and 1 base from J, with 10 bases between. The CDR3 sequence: CASSLAGRENTEAFF. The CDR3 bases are TGTGCCAGCAGCTTGGCCGGTCGAGAGAACACTGAAGCTTTCTTT.

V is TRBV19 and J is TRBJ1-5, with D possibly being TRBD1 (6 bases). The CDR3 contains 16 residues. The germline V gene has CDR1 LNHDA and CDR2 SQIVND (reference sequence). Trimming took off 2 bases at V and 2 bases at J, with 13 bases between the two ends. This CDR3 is CASSIQGSPGNQPQHF. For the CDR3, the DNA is TGTGCCAGTAGTATACAGGGGTCGCCGGGCAATCAGCCCCAGCATTTT.

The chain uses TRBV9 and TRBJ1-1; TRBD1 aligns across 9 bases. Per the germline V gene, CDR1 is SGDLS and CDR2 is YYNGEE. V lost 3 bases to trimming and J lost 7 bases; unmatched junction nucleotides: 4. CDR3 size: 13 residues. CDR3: CASSAGTGIEAFF. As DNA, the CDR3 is TGTGCCAGCAGCGCGGGGACAGGGATTGAAGCTTTCTTT.

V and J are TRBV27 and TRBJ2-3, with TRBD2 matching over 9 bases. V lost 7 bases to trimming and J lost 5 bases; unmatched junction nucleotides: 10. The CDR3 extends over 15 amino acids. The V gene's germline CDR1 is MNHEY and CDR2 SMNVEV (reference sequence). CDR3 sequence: CASTRSSGSVDTQYF. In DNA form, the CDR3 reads TGTGCCAGCACGCGGAGTAGCGGGAGTGTAGATACGCAGTATTTT.

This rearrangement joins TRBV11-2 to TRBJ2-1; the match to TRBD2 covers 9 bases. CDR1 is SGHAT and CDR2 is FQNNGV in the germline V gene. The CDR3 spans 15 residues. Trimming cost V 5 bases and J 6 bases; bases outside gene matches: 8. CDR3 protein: CASSAPGLAGNEQFF. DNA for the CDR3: TGTGCCAGCAGCGCACCGGGACTAGCAGGCAATGAGCAGTTCTTC. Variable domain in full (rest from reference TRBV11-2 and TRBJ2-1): EAGVAQSPRYKIIEKRQSVAFWCNPISGHATLYWYQQILGQGPKLLIQFQNNGVVDDSQLPKDRFSAERLKGVDSTLKIQPAKLEDSAVYLCASSAPGLAGNEQFFGPGTRLTVL.

For the CDR3, the DNA is TGTGCCAGCAGCTTGACTAGCGGGGGTTACAATGAGCAGTTCTTC. Its translation is CASSLTSGGYNEQFF. The genes are TRBV7-3 and TRBJ2-1, with 12 bases that match TRBD2. The CDR3 contains 15 residues. Germline V gene lookup returns CDR1 SGHTA and CDR2 FQGTGA. V shed 3 bases and J 4 bases; nucleotides not matched to a gene: 1.

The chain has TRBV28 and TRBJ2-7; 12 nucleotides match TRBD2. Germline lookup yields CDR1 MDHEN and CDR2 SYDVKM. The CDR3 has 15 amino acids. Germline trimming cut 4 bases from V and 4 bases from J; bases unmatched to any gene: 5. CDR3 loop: CASSSTSGSGYEQYF. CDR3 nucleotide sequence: TGTGCCAGCAGTTCGACTAGCGGGAGTGGTTACGAGCAGTACTTC.

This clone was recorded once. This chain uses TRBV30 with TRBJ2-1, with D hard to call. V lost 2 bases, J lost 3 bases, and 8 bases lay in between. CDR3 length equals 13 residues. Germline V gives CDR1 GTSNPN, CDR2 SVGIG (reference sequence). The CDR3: CAWSSGVYNEQFF. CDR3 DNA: TGTGCCTGGAGTTCAGGTGTCTACAATGAGCAGTTCTTC.

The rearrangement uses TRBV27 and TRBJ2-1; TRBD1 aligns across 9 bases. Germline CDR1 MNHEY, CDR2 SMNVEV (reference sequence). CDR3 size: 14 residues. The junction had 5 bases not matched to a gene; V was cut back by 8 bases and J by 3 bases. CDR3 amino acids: CASVRQGGYNEQFF. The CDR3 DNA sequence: TGTGCCAGCGTTAGACAGGGGGGCTACAATGAGCAGTTCTTC.

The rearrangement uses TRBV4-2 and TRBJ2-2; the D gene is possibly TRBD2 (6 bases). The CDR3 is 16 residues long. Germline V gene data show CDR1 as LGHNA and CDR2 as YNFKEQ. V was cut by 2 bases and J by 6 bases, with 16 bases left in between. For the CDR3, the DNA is TGTGCCAGCAGCCAAAACGGAGGGGCTAGGGCCGGGGAGCTGTTTTTT. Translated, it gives CASSQNGGARAGELFF.

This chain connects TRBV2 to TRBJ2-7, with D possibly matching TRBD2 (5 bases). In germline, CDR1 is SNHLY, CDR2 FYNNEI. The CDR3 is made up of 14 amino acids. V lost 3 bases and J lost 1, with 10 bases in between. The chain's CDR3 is CASSDQLASYEQYF. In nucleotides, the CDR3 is TGTGCCAGCAGTGACCAGCTAGCTTCCTACGAGCAGTACTTC.

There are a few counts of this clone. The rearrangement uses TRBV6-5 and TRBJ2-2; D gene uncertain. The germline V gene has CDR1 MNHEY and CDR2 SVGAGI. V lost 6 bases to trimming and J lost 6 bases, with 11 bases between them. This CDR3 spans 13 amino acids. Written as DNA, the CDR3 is TGTGCCAGCAGGGGCCGCCAGTCCGGGGAGCTGTTTTTT. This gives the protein CASRGRQSGELFF.

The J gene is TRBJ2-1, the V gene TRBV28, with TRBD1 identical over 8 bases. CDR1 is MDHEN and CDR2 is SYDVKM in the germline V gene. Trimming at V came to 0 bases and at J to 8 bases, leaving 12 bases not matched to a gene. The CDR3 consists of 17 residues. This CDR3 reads CASSLWTLSGGEDEQFF. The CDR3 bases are TGTGCCAGCAGTTTATGGACTCTTTCAGGGGGCGAGGATGAGCAGTTCTTC.

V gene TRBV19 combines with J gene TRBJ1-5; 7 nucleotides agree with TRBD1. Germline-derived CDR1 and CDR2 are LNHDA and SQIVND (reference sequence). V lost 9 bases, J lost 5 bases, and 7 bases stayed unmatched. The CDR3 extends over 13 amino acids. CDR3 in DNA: TGTGCCAGACCTACAGGGGCCTATCAGCCCCAGCATTTT. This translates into CARPTGAYQPQHF.

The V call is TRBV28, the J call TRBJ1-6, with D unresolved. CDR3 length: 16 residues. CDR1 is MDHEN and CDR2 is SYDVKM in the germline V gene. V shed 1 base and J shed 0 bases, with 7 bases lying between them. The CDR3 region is CASSLSRSSYNSPLHF. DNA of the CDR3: TGTGCCAGCAGTTTATCGCGGAGCTCCTATAATTCACCCCTCCACTTT.

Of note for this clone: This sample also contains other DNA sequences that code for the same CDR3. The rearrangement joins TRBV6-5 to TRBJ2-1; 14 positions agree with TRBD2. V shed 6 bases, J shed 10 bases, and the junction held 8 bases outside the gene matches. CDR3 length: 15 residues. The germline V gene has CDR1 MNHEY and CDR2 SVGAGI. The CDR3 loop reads CASRLGTSGSGEQFF. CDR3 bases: TGTGCCAGCAGACTCGGGACTAGCGGGAGTGGAGAGCAGTTCTTC.

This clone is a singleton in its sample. The DNA of the CDR3 is TGTGCCAGTAGTATATCTGACAAACCCGGGGAGCTGTTTTTT. It translates to CASSISDKPGELFF. The genes are TRBV19 and TRBJ2-2, with no clear D. Germline lookup yields CDR1 LNHDA and CDR2 SQIVND (reference sequence). This CDR3 contains 14 residues. Trimming took 2 bases from V and 6 from J, leaving 10 bases between them.

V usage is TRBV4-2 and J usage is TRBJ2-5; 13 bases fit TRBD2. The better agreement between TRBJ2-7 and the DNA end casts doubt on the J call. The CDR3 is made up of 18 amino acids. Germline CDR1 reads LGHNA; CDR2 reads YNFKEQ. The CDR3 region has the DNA TGTGCCAGCAGCCAGGTTGGGACTAGCGGGACAACGTCCTACGAGCAGTACTTC. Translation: CASSQVGTSGTTSYEQYF.

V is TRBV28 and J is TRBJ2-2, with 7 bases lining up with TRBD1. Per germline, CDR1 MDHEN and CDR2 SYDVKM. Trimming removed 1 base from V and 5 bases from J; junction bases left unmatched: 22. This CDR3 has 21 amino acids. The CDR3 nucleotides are TGTGCCAGCAGTTTATCCCCTATCACCTGGGGGACAGAGGGACATACCGGGGAGCTGTTTTTT. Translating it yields CASSLSPITWGTEGHTGELFF.

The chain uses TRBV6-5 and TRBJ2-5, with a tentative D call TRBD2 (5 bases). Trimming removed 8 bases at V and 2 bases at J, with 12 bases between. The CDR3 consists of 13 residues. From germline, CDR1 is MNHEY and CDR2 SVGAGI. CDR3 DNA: TGTGCCAGCGGCCCGGGGAGACAAGAGACCCAGTACTTC. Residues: CASGPGRQETQYF.

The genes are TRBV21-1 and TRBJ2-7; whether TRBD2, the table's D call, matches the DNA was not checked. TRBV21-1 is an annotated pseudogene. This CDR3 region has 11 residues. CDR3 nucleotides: TGTGCCCGCGGGCCAATCCACGAGCAGTACTTC. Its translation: CARGPIHEQYF.